The present T cell receptor beta chain was sequenced within a study of cytomegalovirus exposure and HLA in healthy donors. Study results and limitations: Testing in vitro showed a few CMV-associated chains specific for CMV antigens. According to the study, around 150 TCR beta chains were cytomegalovirus-associated.

Profiled with immunoSEQ multiplex PCR; TCRdb holds only in-frame clones, not every one. In the table there are 55,000 to 65,000 clones, over 85% of which are singletons. Germline V gene sequence: CDR1 LNHNV, CDR2 YYDKDF (reference sequence). The CDR3 loop spans 14 amino acids. V lost 5 bases, J lost 2 bases, and 13 bases lay in between. Concerning this clone: Its matching antigen is unknown.

The chain uses TRBV15 and TRBJ2-7; TRBD1 is a possible D gene (6 bases). This sequence originates from a man younger than 35 in good health and CMV-seronegative. The specimen was PBMCs. The CDR3 DNA reads as TGTGCCACCAGCGCAAAGACAGGTACCTACGAGCAGTACTTC. It is translated as CATSAKTGTYEQYF.